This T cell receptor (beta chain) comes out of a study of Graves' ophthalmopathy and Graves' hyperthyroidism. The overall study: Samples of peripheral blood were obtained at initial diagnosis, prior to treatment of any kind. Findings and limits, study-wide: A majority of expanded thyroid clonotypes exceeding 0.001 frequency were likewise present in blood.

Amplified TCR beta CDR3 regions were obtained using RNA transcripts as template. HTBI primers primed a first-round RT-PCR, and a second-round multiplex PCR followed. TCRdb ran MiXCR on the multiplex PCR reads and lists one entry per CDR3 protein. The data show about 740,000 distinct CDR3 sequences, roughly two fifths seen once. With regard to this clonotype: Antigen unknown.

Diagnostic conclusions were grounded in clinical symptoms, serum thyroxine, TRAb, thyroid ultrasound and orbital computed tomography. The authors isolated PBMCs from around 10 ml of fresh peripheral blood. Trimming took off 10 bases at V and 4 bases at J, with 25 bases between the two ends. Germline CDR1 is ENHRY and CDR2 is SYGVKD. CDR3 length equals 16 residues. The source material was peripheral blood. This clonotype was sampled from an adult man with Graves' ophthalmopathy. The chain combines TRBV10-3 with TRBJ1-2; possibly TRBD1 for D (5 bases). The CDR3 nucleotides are TGTGCCACCCATCACCCCGCGCCGCAGGGCCCCTATGGCTACACCTTC. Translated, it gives CATHHPAPQGPYGYTF.